The sequence of this T cell receptor beta chain was determined in a study of shared clonotypes between healthy human individuals. Germline CDR1 is MNHNY and CDR2 is SVGAGI (reference sequence). This CDR3 contains 14 residues. Between the trimmed V and J ends, which lost 3 bases and 3 bases, there was a span of 12 bases. Researchers ran the assay at a deep level. Loaded into unsorted PBMC replicate PCRs was around 300 ng DNA, 30,000 or so T cell genomes. Bulk PBMC genomic DNA spanned ten immunoSEQ deep plates. TCRdb keeps only in-frame clones here, not all; method: immunoSEQ multiplex PCR. Of approximately 470,000 clones in the sample, around 85% were seen once. The study, taken as a whole, reports: The authors sampled blood alone, and tissue repertoires likely differ.

With respect to this clone: Its specificity is not known.

The sample taken for sequencing was PBMCs. The clonotype was recovered from a middle-aged woman in good health. Some clones in this sample may be carry-over from other donors' samples. The chain has TRBV6-6 and TRBJ2-7; tentatively, D is TRBD2 (5 bases). CDR3 nucleotide sequence: TGTGCCAGCAGTTATTGGCTAGAGGGCTACGAGCAGTACTTC. Residues: CASSYWLEGYEQYF.